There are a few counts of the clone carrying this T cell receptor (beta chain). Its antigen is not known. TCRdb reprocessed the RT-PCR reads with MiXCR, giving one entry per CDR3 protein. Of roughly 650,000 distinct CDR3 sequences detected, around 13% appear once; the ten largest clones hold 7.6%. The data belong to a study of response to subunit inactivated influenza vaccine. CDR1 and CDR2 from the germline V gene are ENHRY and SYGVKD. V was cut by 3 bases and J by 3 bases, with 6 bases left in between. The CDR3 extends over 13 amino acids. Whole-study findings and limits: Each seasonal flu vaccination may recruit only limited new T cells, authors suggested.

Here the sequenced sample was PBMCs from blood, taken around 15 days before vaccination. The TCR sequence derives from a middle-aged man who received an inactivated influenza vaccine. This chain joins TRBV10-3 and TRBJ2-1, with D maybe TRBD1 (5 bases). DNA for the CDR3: TGTGCCATCAGTGAAGACAGCTACAATGAGCAGTTCTTC. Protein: CAISEDSYNEQFF.